The sequence of this TCR beta chain was determined in a study of control samples from healthy donors and cancer patients. Germline V gene sequence: CDR1 SGHTS, CDR2 YDEGEE. V lost 5 bases and J lost 3; bases outside the gene matches: 8. This CDR3 is 18 amino acids long. Assay used: immunoSEQ multiplex PCR; TCRdb lists only in-frame clones, some missing. The sample contains fewer than 95,000 clones, about 83% of which appear only once. The table lists this clone with a count of one. The chain uses TRBV5-8 and TRBJ2-1; 16 bases agree with TRBD2. The origin of this receptor is a woman aged 40 to 50 in good health. What was sequenced was blood. The CDR3 loop reads CASRAGLAGGRFYNEQFF. CDR3 bases: TGTGCCAGCAGGGCGGGACTAGCGGGGGGGCGTTTCTACAATGAGCAGTTCTTC. Together with reference TRBV5-8 and TRBJ2-1, the CDR3 gives the full variable domain: EAGVTQSPTHLIKTRGQQATLRCSPISGHTSVYWYQQALGLGLQFLLWYDEGEERNRGNFPPRFSGRQFPNYSSELNVNALELEDSALYLCASRAGLAGGRFYNEQFFGPGTRLTVL.